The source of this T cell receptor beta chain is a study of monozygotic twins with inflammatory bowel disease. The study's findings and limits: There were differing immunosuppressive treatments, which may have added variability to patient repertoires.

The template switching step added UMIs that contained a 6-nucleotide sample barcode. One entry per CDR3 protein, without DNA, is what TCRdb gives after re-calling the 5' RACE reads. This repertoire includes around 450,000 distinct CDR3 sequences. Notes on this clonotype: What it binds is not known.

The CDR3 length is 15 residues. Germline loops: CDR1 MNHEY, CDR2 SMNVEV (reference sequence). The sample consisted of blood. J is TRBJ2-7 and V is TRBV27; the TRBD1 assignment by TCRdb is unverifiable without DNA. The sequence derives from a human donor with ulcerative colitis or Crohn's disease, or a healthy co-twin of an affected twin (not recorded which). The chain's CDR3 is CASSFAQGLPYEQYF.